This is a list of T cell receptor beta chains from one sample in a study of cytomegalovirus exposure and HLA in healthy donors. TCRdb keeps only in-frame clones here, not all; method: immunoSEQ multiplex PCR. The sample contains around 60,000 clones, 92% of which appear only once. The sequenced sample consisted of PBMCs. Receptors were obtained from a woman younger than 30 in good health and CMV-seronegative. The CDR3 runs from the conserved cysteine through the conserved F or W. Fields, in order: V gene, J gene, D gene, clone size, CDR3 DNA, CDR3 protein. A D gene is named only where the DNA matches it firmly. Clone size, where shown, is once, few, many, or a class for clones that have expanded.

V gene: TRBV27
J gene: TRBJ1-1
D gene: TRBD1
clone size: .
CDR3 DNA: TGTGCCAGCAGTTTCAGGACAGGGTATACTGAAGCTTTCTTT
CDR3 protein: CASSFRTGYTEAFF

V gene: TRBV6-6
J gene: TRBJ2-1
D gene: .
clone size: .
CDR3 DNA: TGTGCCAGCAGTGCGGGGGCCACCCTTAGGGAGGAGGTCTTC
CDR3 protein: CASSAGATLREEVF

V gene: TRBV15
J gene: TRBJ2-7
D gene: .
clone size: once
CDR3 DNA: TGTGCCACCAGCAGGGACGTGGGGCGCGAGCAGTACTTC
CDR3 protein: CATSRDVGREQYF

V gene: TRBV7-7
J gene: TRBJ1-3
D gene: .
clone size: few
CDR3 DNA: TGTGCTAGCAGCCCGGGTGTCGGCTCTGGAAACACCATATATTTT
CDR3 protein: CASSPGVGSGNTIYF

V gene: TRBV7-8
J gene: TRBJ1-5
D gene: TRBD1
clone size: .
CDR3 DNA: TGTGCCAGCAGCGGCGGGACAGGGGACCAGCCCCAGCATTTT
CDR3 protein: CASSGGTGDQPQHF

V gene: TRBV18
J gene: TRBJ1-2
D gene: TRBD1
clone size: .
CDR3 DNA: TGTGCCAGCTCACCAGGACAGGCGAACTATGGCTACACCTTC
CDR3 protein: CASSPGQANYGYTF

V gene: TRBV5-1
J gene: TRBJ2-1
D gene: TRBD2
clone size: .
CDR3 DNA: TGCGCCAGCAGCTTGGAACTAGCGGAACTCATGACACAGTTCTTC
CDR3 protein: CASSLELAELMTQFF

V gene: TRBV7-8
J gene: TRBJ1-4
D gene: .
clone size: .
CDR3 DNA: TGTGCCAGCAGCCCACGGGACATTGCTAATGAAAAACTGTTTTTT
CDR3 protein: CASSPRDIANEKLFF

V gene: TRBV5-6
J gene: TRBJ1-4
D gene: TRBD1
clone size: .
CDR3 DNA: TGTGCCAGCAGCTTTAGAACAGGGGATGAAAAACTGTTTTTT
CDR3 protein: CASSFRTGDEKLFF

V gene: TRBV6-5
J gene: TRBJ1-3
D gene: TRBD1
clone size: .
CDR3 DNA: TGTGCCAGCAGGACAGGGTCTGGAAACACCATATATTTT
CDR3 protein: CASRTGSGNTIYF

V gene: TRBV11-3
J gene: TRBJ2-7
D gene: .
clone size: .
CDR3 DNA: TGTGCCAGCAGTTTCGGGGGGCGATACGAGCAGTACTTC
CDR3 protein: CASSFGGRYEQYF

V gene: TRBV5-4
J gene: TRBJ2-1
D gene: TRBD1
clone size: .
CDR3 DNA: TGTGCCAGCAGCTTCGGACAGGCGTACAATGAGCAGTTCTTC
CDR3 protein: CASSFGQAYNEQFF

V gene: TRBV4-1
J gene: TRBJ2-3
D gene: TRBD2
clone size: .
CDR3 DNA: TGCGCCAGCAGCCAAGATATGGCATTTTCTAGCGGGGGGGCCAGGGATACGCAGTATTTT
CDR3 protein: CASSQDMAFSSGGARDTQYF

V gene: TRBV13
J gene: TRBJ2-3
D gene: .
clone size: .
CDR3 DNA: TGTGCCAGCAGCCTATCCTCTCTGGCAGATACGCAGTATTTT
CDR3 protein: CASSLSSLADTQYF

V gene: TRBV6-5
J gene: TRBJ2-1
D gene: .
clone size: .
CDR3 DNA: TGTGCCAGCAGTTACCCCGGGGTTACAAGTGAGCAGTTCTTC
CDR3 protein: CASSYPGVTSEQFF

V gene: TRBV5-4
J gene: TRBJ1-2
D gene: TRBD1
clone size: once
CDR3 DNA: TGTGCCAGCAGCTTTGGACAGGGCCACGATGGCTACACCTTC
CDR3 protein: CASSFGQGHDGYTF

V gene: TRBV28
J gene: TRBJ1-6
D gene: .
clone size: .
CDR3 DNA: TGTGCCAGCAGTTTGCCCCAACACGACAAGCTCCACTTT
CDR3 protein: CASSLPQHDKLHF

V gene: TRBV5-4
J gene: TRBJ2-7
D gene: .
clone size: .
CDR3 DNA: TGTGCCAGCAGCTACTGGTCGGGCGAGCAGTACTTC
CDR3 protein: CASSYWSGEQYF

V gene: TRBV9
J gene: TRBJ2-1
D gene: .
clone size: .
CDR3 DNA: TGTGCCAGCAGCGGAGGCGGGTCCTCCTACAATGAGCAGTTCTTC
CDR3 protein: CASSGGGSSYNEQFF

V gene: TRBV2
J gene: TRBJ2-3
D gene: TRBD2
clone size: .
CDR3 DNA: TGTGCCAGCAGCGCCAGGACTAGCGGCACAGATACGCAGTATTTT
CDR3 protein: CASSARTSGTDTQYF

V gene: TRBV21-1
J gene: TRBJ2-7
D gene: .
clone size: .
CDR3 DNA: TGTGCCAGCAGCAAAAGTGAGCGGGGGGCCTACGAGCAGTACTTC
CDR3 protein: CASSKSERGAYEQYF

V gene: TRBV19
J gene: TRBJ2-1
D gene: TRBD1
clone size: .
CDR3 DNA: TGTGCCAGTAGTAGGACAGGGAAAAACTACAATGAGCAGTTCTTC
CDR3 protein: CASSRTGKNYNEQFF

V gene: TRBV9
J gene: TRBJ2-1
D gene: TRBD2
clone size: .
CDR3 DNA: TGTGCCAGCAGCGTAGGAGCTAGCGGGAGGGGCGATGAGCAGTTCTTC
CDR3 protein: CASSVGASGRGDEQFF

V gene: TRBV6-5
J gene: TRBJ2-7
D gene: .
clone size: .
CDR3 DNA: TGTGCCGTAAAGGGCGACAGGCTCGAGCAGTACTTC
CDR3 protein: CAVKGDRLEQYF

V gene: TRBV19
J gene: TRBJ2-7
D gene: .
clone size: .
CDR3 DNA: TGTGCCAGTAGTATTGGAGGCACCTCCTACGAGCAGTACTTC
CDR3 protein: CASSIGGTSYEQYF

V gene: TRBV27
J gene: TRBJ2-1
D gene: .
clone size: .
CDR3 DNA: TGTGCCAGCAGTAAACTAGGATTACAGTTCTTC
CDR3 protein: CASSKLGLQFF

V gene: TRBV7-2
J gene: TRBJ2-7
D gene: .
clone size: .
CDR3 DNA: TGTGCCAGCACCAAATTTTCGGGAACCACCTACGAGCAGTACTTC
CDR3 protein: CASTKFSGTTYEQYF

V gene: TRBV4-3
J gene: TRBJ2-1
D gene: TRBD1
clone size: .
CDR3 DNA: TGCGCCAGCAGCCTAGCGACAGGGCGTCAGCCGCACAATGAGCAGTTCTTC
CDR3 protein: CASSLATGRQPHNEQFF

V gene: TRBV11-2
J gene: TRBJ2-7
D gene: TRBD2
clone size: .
CDR3 DNA: TGTGCCAGCAGACTACTAGCGGGGGTCCACGAGCAGTACTTC
CDR3 protein: CASRLLAGVHEQYF

V gene: TRBV28
J gene: TRBJ1-5
D gene: .
clone size: .
CDR3 DNA: TGTGCCAGCAGTTCCTCCGGGAGGGGCGGCAATCAGCCCCAGCATTTT
CDR3 protein: CASSSSGRGGNQPQHF

V gene: TRBV28
J gene: TRBJ2-2
D gene: TRBD1
clone size: .
CDR3 DNA: TGTGCCAGCAGTTTATCGTGGGGACAGGGTATCGACGGGGAGCTGTTTTTT
CDR3 protein: CASSLSWGQGIDGELFF

V gene: TRBV6-1
J gene: TRBJ1-1
D gene: TRBD1
clone size: .
CDR3 DNA: TGTGCCAGCAGTGACCGACAGGGGCATGCCTTTGGAGTGAACACTGAAGCTTTCTTT
CDR3 protein: CASSDRQGHAFGVNTEAFF

V gene: TRBV11-2
J gene: TRBJ1-4
D gene: .
clone size: .
CDR3 DNA: TGTGCCAGCAGCTTAGATCCCTCCAGGGTAGGAAATGAAAAACTGTTTTTT
CDR3 protein: CASSLDPSRVGNEKLFF

V gene: TRBV5-1
J gene: TRBJ2-1
D gene: TRBD2
clone size: .
CDR3 DNA: TGCGCCAGCAGCGCCGGGGGGGCGCCCTACAATGAGCAGTTCTTC
CDR3 protein: CASSAGGAPYNEQFF

V gene: TRBV27
J gene: TRBJ2-7
D gene: TRBD1
clone size: .
CDR3 DNA: TGTGCCAGCAGTTCGCTCGGACAGGGGGCCCCCGAGCAGTACTTC
CDR3 protein: CASSSLGQGAPEQYF

V gene: TRBV15
J gene: TRBJ2-2
D gene: TRBD1
clone size: .
CDR3 DNA: TGTGCCACCGGGCAGGGGGAGATCGGGGAGCTGTTTTTT
CDR3 protein: CATGQGEIGELFF

V gene: TRBV4-1
J gene: TRBJ1-2
D gene: .
clone size: .
CDR3 DNA: TGCGCCAGCAGCCCTGGCGGGGGAGGTTATGGCTACACCTTC
CDR3 protein: CASSPGGGGYGYTF

V gene: TRBV6-1
J gene: TRBJ1-2
D gene: TRBD1
clone size: .
CDR3 DNA: TGTGCCAGCAGTGAATGGGACAGGATCGAGTATGGCTACACCTTC
CDR3 protein: CASSEWDRIEYGYTF

V gene: TRBV10-3
J gene: TRBJ2-7
D gene: TRBD2
clone size: .
CDR3 DNA: TGTGCCACTCGGGCGGGCGGGGGGCCGGGGGAGCAGTACTTC
CDR3 protein: CATRAGGGPGEQYF

V gene: TRBV6-6
J gene: TRBJ1-5
D gene: .
clone size: .
CDR3 DNA: TGTGCCAGCGGGTGGCGCGGGGGGGAAAGTCAGCCCCAGCATTTT
CDR3 protein: CASGWRGGESQPQHF

V gene: TRBV6-1
J gene: TRBJ1-5
D gene: TRBD1
clone size: .
CDR3 DNA: TGTGCCAGCAGCCCGGAGGGGGCTCAGCCCCAGCATTTT
CDR3 protein: CASSPEGAQPQHF

V gene: TRBV7-3
J gene: TRBJ2-5
D gene: .
clone size: .
CDR3 DNA: TGTGCCAGCGGTGCGGGACCACAAGAGACCCAGTACTTC
CDR3 protein: CASGAGPQETQYF

V gene: TRBV30
J gene: TRBJ2-3
D gene: TRBD2
clone size: .
CDR3 DNA: TGTGCCTGGAGACTAGCGGGAGCCCCAGATACGCAGTATTTT
CDR3 protein: CAWRLAGAPDTQYF

V gene: TRBV28
J gene: TRBJ1-2
D gene: .
clone size: .
CDR3 DNA: TGTGCCAGCAGTTTATACGGATCAGGGATGGCTGGCTACACCTTC
CDR3 protein: CASSLYGSGMAGYTF

V gene: TRBV27
J gene: TRBJ1-4
D gene: TRBD1
clone size: few
CDR3 DNA: TGTGCCAGCAAGCAAAGGGGACAGTATAATGAAAAACTGTTTTTT
CDR3 protein: CASKQRGQYNEKLFF

V gene: TRBV2
J gene: TRBJ2-1
D gene: .
clone size: .
CDR3 DNA: TGTGCCAGCAGTGACATGGTAGCCGCAATATACAATGAGCAGTTCTTC
CDR3 protein: CASSDMVAAIYNEQFF

V gene: TRBV7-3
J gene: TRBJ2-1
D gene: .
clone size: once
CDR3 DNA: TGTGCCAGCAGCCCCGGGGTTGGGGCAGGGAGGCAGTCAGGCAATGAGCAGTTCTTC
CDR3 protein: CASSPGVGAGRQSGNEQFF

V gene: TRBV6-1
J gene: TRBJ2-5
D gene: TRBD1
clone size: .
CDR3 DNA: TGTGCCAGCAGACTCGGGACAGTCCAAGAGACCCAGTACTTC
CDR3 protein: CASRLGTVQETQYF

V gene: TRBV4-1
J gene: TRBJ1-2
D gene: .
clone size: .
CDR3 DNA: TGCGCCAGCAGCCGAGAGCGCCTCTATGGCTACACCTTC
CDR3 protein: CASSRERLYGYTF

V gene: TRBV5-1
J gene: TRBJ2-1
D gene: .
clone size: .
CDR3 DNA: TGCGCCAGCAGCTTGACCGGGAGTGTAGATGAGCAGTTCTTC
CDR3 protein: CASSLTGSVDEQFF

V gene: TRBV16
J gene: TRBJ1-2
D gene: TRBD1
clone size: .
CDR3 DNA: TGTGCCAGCAGCCAAAGACAGGGGGTCTATGGCTACACCTTC
CDR3 protein: CASSQRQGVYGYTF

V gene: TRBV5-6
J gene: TRBJ2-1
D gene: TRBD1
clone size: .
CDR3 DNA: TGTGCCAGCAGATTTGACAGGGATGAGCAGTTCTTC
CDR3 protein: CASRFDRDEQFF